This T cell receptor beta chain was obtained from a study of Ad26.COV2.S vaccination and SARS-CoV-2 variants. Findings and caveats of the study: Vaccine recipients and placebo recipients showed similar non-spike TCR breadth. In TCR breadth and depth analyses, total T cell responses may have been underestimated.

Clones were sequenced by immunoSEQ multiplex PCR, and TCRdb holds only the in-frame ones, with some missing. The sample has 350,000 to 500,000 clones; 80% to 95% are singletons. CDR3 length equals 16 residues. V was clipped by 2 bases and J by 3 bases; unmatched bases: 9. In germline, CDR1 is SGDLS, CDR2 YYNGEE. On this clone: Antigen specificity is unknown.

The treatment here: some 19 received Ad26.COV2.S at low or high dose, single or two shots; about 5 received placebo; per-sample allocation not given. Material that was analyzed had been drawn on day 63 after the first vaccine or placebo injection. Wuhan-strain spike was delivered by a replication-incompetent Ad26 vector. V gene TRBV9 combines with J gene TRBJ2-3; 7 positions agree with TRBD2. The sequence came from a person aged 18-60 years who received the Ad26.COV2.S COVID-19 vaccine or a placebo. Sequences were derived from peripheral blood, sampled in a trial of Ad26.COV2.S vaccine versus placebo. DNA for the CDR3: TGTGCCAGCAGCGTTTCCGGGACTATTACGACAGATACGCAGTATTTT. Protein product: CASSVSGTITTDTQYF.